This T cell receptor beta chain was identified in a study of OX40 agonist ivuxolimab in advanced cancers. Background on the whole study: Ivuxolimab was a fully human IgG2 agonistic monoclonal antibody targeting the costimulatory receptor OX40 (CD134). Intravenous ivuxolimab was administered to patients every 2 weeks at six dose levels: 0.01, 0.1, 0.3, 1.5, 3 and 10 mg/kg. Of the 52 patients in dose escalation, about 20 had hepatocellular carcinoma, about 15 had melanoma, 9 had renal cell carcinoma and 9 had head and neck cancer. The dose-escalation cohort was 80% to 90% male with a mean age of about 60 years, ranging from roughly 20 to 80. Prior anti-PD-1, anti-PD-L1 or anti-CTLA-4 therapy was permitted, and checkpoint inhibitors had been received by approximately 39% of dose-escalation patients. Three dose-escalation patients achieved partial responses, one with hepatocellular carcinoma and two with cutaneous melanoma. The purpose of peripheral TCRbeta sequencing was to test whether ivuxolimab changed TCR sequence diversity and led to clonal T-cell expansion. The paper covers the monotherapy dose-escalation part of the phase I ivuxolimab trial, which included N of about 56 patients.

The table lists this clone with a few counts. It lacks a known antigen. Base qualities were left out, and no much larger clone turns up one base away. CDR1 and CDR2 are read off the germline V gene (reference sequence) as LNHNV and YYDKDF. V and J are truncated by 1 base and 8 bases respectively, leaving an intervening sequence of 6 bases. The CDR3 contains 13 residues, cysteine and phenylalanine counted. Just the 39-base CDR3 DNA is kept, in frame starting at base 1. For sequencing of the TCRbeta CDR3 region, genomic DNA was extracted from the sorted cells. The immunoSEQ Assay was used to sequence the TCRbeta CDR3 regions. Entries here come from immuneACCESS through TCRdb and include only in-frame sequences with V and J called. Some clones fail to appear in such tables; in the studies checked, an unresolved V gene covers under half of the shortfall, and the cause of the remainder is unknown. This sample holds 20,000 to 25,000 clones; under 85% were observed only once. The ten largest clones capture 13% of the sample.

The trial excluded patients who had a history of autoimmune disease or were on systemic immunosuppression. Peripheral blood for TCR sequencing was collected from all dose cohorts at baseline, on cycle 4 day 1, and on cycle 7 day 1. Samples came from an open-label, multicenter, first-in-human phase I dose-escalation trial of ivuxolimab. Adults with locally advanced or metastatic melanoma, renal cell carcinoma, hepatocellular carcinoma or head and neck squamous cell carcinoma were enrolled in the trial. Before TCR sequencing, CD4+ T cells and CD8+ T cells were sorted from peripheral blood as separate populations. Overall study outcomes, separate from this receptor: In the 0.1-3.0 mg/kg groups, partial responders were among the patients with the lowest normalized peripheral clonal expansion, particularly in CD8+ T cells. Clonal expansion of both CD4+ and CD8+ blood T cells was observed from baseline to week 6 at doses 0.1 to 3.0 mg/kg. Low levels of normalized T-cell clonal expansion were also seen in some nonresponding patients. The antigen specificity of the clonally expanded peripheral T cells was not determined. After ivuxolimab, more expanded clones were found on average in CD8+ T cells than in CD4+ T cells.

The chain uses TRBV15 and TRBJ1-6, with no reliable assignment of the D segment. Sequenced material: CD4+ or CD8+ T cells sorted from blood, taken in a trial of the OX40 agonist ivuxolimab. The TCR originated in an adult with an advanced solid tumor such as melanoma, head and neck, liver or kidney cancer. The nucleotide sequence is TGTGCCACCAGCAGAGGAAGGGATTCACCCCTCCACTTT. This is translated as CATSRGRDSPLHF.